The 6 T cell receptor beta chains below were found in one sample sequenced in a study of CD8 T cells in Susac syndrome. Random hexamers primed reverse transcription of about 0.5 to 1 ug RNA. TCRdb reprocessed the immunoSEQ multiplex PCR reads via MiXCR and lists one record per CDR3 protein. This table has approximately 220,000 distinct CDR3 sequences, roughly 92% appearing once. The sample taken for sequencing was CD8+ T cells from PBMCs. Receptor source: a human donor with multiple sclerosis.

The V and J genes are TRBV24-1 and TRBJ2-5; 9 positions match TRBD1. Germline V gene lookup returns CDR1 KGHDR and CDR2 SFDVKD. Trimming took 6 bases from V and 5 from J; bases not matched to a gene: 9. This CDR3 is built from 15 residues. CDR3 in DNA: TGTGCCACCAGTACCTGGACAGGGGCAGGGGAGACCCAGTACTTC. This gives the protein CATSTWTGAGETQYF.

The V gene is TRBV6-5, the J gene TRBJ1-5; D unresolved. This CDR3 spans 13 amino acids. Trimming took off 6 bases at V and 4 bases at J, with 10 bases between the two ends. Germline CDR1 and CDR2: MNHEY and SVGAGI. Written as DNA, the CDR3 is TGTGCCAGCAGATCCCAAGGGAATCAGCCCCAGCATTTT. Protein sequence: CASRSQGNQPQHF.

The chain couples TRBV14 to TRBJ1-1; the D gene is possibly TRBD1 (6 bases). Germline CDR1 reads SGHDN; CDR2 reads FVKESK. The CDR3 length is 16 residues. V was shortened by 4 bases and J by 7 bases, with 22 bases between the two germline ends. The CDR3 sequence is CASSLLGGGGMDEAFF. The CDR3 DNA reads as TGTGCCAGCAGCCTCCTAGGGGGAGGGGGGATGGATGAAGCTTTCTTT.

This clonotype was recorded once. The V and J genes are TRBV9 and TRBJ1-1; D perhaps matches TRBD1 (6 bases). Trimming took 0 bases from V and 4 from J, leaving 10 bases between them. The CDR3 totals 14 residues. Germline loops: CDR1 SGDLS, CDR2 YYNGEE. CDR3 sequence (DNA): TGTGCCAGCAGCGTAGTGGAGGGGGGCACTGAAGCTTTCTTT. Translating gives CASSVVEGGTEAFF. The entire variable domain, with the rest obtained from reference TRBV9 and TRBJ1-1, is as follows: DSGVTQTPKHLITATGQRVTLRCSPRSGDLSVYWYQQSLDQGLQFLIQYYNGEERAKGNILERFSAQQFPDLHSELNLSSLELGDSALYFCASSVVEGGTEAFFGQGTRLTVV.

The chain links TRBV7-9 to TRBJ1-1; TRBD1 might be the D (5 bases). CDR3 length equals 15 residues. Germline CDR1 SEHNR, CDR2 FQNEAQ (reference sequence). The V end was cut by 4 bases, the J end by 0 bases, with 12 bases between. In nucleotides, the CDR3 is TGTGCCAGCAGCTACCTCGGGGGGATGAACACTGAAGCTTTCTTT. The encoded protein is CASSYLGGMNTEAFF.

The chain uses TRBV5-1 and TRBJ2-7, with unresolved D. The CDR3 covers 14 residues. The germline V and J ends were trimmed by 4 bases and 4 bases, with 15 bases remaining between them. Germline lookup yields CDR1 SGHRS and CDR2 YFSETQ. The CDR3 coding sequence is TGCGCCAGCAGCCCCCCTGGGCCCAAGTACGAGCAGTACTTC. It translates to CASSPPGPKYEQYF.